These T cell receptor beta chains were read from a single sample in a study of blood T cell repertoires in COVID-19. Profiling relied on immunoSEQ multiplex PCR, and the TCRdb table lists in-frame clones only, not all of them. The sample has 45,000 to 55,000 clones, roughly 80% seen once. The specimen was peripheral blood. The receptors derive from a man aged 45-65 years with active COVID-19. The CDR3 runs from the conserved cysteine through the conserved F or W. A D gene is named only where the DNA matches it firmly. Clone size is shown for a subset of rows, as once, few, many or a class of expanded clone.

TRBV7-9,-,TRBJ1-2,once,TGTGCCAGCAGCCTACAGAATTTCTATGGCTACACCTTC,CASSLQNFYGYTF
TRBV28,-,TRBJ1-3,-,TGTGCCAGCAGTTTGATGCTTGGGGAGGTGACTGGAAACACCATATATTTT,CASSLMLGEVTGNTIYF
TRBV18,-,TRBJ2-1,once,TGTGCCAGCTCACCACGCCAGGGCGTAGCCTACAATGAGCAGTTCTTC,CASSPRQGVAYNEQFF
TRBV5-1,-,TRBJ1-4,-,TGCGCCAGCACCCCAGACAGTACTAATGAAAAACTGTTTTTT,CASTPDSTNEKLFF
TRBV5-5,-,TRBJ1-4,-,TGTGCCAGCAGCGTACAGCTAACTAATGAAAAACTGTTTTTT,CASSVQLTNEKLFF
TRBV10-1,-,TRBJ1-2,few,TGCGCCAGCAGTGCAGGGAAGGACTATGGCTACACCTTC,CASSAGKDYGYTF
TRBV9,-,TRBJ1-3,-,TGTGCCAGCAGCGTAGAGAGGGCCGGACACACCATATATTTT,CASSVERAGHTIYF
TRBV5-1,-,TRBJ2-3,-,TGCGCCAGCAGCTTGATGTCAGGCCCAGATACGCAGTATTTT,CASSLMSGPDTQYF
TRBV10-2,-,TRBJ1-3,-,TGCGCCAGCAGTTCGAGCTCTGGAAACACCATATATTTT,CASSSSSGNTIYF
TRBV6-5,TRBD1,TRBJ1-1,-,TGTGCCAGCAGGAGACAGGGTTTGAACACTGAAGCTTTCTTT,CASRRQGLNTEAFF
TRBV5-1,-,TRBJ2-7,-,TGCGCCAGCAGCTTGGCGGGGGACGAGCAGTACTTC,CASSLAGDEQYF
TRBV19,-,TRBJ1-4,few,TGTGCCAGTACCAACACCCGAGGGGGGGACGGAGAAAAACTGTTTTTT,CASTNTRGGDGEKLFF
TRBV10-3,-,TRBJ2-7,-,TGTGCCATCAGTGAGTCGACTAGCTCCTACGAGCAGTACTTC,CAISESTSSYEQYF
TRBV27,TRBD1,TRBJ1-1,-,TGTGCCAGCAGACAGGGGACGAACACTGAAGCTTTCTTT,CASRQGTNTEAFF
TRBV19,-,TRBJ1-6,-,TGTGCCAGTGATCCCACGGGGAATTCACCCCTCCACTTT,CASDPTGNSPLHF
TRBV2,-,TRBJ2-6,-,TGTGCCAGCAGTGGTTTGAGCTCTGGGGCCAACGTCCTGACTTTC,CASSGLSSGANVLTF
TRBV28,TRBD2,TRBJ2-2,-,TGTGCCAGCAGCCCAGCGGGGGGGCGCACCGGGGAGCTGTTTTTT,CASSPAGGRTGELFF
TRBV27,TRBD2,TRBJ2-7,-,TGTGCCAGCAGCCGGGACTACTTTCTCTACGAGCAGTACTTC,CASSRDYFLYEQYF
TRBV6-6,-,TRBJ1-1,-,TGTGCCAGTTTACAAAACACTGAAGCTTTCTTT,CASLQNTEAFF
TRBV27,TRBD2,TRBJ2-1,medium-sized,TGTGCCAGCAGTTTACTGGCAAGGACTCTTCAGGGAGGGATCACCTACAATGAGCAGTTCTTC,CASSLLARTLQGGITYNEQFF
TRBV5-4,-,TRBJ1-1,-,TGTGCCAGCAGGAGGGCCCTAGGGAACACTGAAGCTTTCTTT,CASRRALGNTEAFF
TRBV2,-,TRBJ1-6,-,TGTGCCAGCAGTGAAGAGAGGGCGGAAAATAATTCACCCCTCCACTTT,CASSEERAENNSPLHF
TRBV27,TRBD1,TRBJ2-7,-,TGTGCCAGCAGTGCCAATCCGGGACAGGTGACCGAGCAGTACTTC,CASSANPGQVTEQYF
TRBV10-2,TRBD1,TRBJ1-4,-,TGCGCCTCTTACCCGACAGGGTCTAATGAAAAACTGTTTTTT,CASYPTGSNEKLFF
TRBV5-1,TRBD2,TRBJ2-3,-,TGCGCCAGCAACCTAGCGGGGGGAATGACAGATACGCAGTATTTT,CASNLAGGMTDTQYF
TRBV15,TRBD2,TRBJ2-1,-,TGTGCCACCAGCTGGGGGGCGGGGGGGTACAATGAGCAGTTCTTC,CATSWGAGGYNEQFF
TRBV19,-,TRBJ1-1,-,TGTGCCAGTAGCGTAGGGGCGGGGACTGAAGCTTTCTTT,CASSVGAGTEAFF
TRBV11-2,-,TRBJ2-2,once,TGTGCCAGCAGCTCCGCGTACACCGGGGAGCTGTTTTTT,CASSSAYTGELFF
TRBV19,-,TRBJ1-1,-,TGTGCCAGTCACCGGGGGGCAGGGACGAACACTGAAGCTTTCTTT,CASHRGAGTNTEAFF
TRBV7-9,-,TRBJ2-7,-,TGTGCCAGCAGCTTACCGGGTCTATCCTACGAGCAGTACTTC,CASSLPGLSYEQYF
TRBV7-6,-,TRBJ1-2,-,TGTGCCAGCAGCTTAGCCCCGTGGGCGGGGGCCAACTATGGCTACACCTTC,CASSLAPWAGANYGYTF
TRBV27,TRBD1,TRBJ2-7,-,TGTGCCAGCATCAGATGGGACAGGGGCGAGCAGTACTTC,CASIRWDRGEQYF
TRBV7-9,TRBD1,TRBJ1-4,-,TGTGCCAGCAGCTCGGGACAGGGCCCGGAGATACTGTTTTTT,CASSSGQGPEILFF